These T cell receptor beta chains were read from a single sample in a study of T cell changes during pregnancy in multiple sclerosis. Generated by immunoSEQ multiplex PCR, the TCRdb table keeps only in-frame clones and is missing some. Of around 100,000 clones listed, around 90% are singletons. Sequencing was performed on peripheral blood, taken in the third trimester of pregnancy. The source of these receptors is a female donor with multiple sclerosis, enrolled in a pregnancy study. Each CDR3 is given with its conserved first and last residue. A D gene is named only where the DNA matches it firmly. A row's size may be missing; if present it is once, few, many or a size class.

clone_size | d_call | j_call | v_call | cdr3_nt | cdr3_aa
NA | NA | TRBJ1-1 | TRBV5-5 | TGTGCCAGCAGCTGGGCCCTGAACACTGAAGCTTTCTTT | CASSWALNTEAFF
NA | NA | TRBJ1-1 | TRBV30 | TGTGCCTGGAGTGGCAGGATAGACGCTGAAGCTTTCTTT | CAWSGRIDAEAFF
NA | TRBD1 | TRBJ1-5 | TRBV4-2 | TGTGCCAGCAGCCCATCGGAACAGGGGGCGCGTCAGCCCCAGCATTTT | CASSPSEQGARQPQHF
once | TRBD1 | TRBJ2-7 | TRBV29-1 | TGCAGCGCCGGGACAGGGATCATGAACGAGCAGTACTTC | CSAGTGIMNEQYF
NA | NA | TRBJ1-3 | TRBV7-2 | TGTGCCAGCAGCTTAGATAAGGGGATAGCTGGAAACACCATATATTTT | CASSLDKGIAGNTIYF
NA | NA | TRBJ2-3 | TRBV27 | TGTGCCAGCAGTCAAACGACGCGGGCAGATACGCAGTATTTT | CASSQTTRADTQYF
NA | NA | TRBJ1-3 | TRBV6-1 | TGTGCCAGCTGGGGGGGGAATGGAAACACCATATATTTT | CASWGGNGNTIYF
NA | TRBD2 | TRBJ2-1 | TRBV7-6 | TGTGCCAGCAGCTTCCTAGCGGGGGGGCGGCGTGAGCAGTTCTTC | CASSFLAGGRREQFF
NA | NA | TRBJ1-4 | TRBV18 | TGTGCCAGCTCACCAACCGGCAGGTCGATGGATGAAAAACTGTTTTTT | CASSPTGRSMDEKLFF
NA | NA | TRBJ2-7 | TRBV28 | TGTGCCAGCAGTTTGGGCGGGGTCTACGAGCAGTACTTC | CASSLGGVYEQYF
NA | NA | TRBJ2-2 | TRBV29-1 | TGCAGCGTTGTTAGGCAGGGTGCCGGGGAGCTGTTTTTT | CSVVRQGAGELFF
NA | TRBD1 | TRBJ1-2 | TRBV19 | TGTGCCAGTAGTCCAGGGGGGACCTCCTACACCTTC | CASSPGGTSYTF
NA | NA | TRBJ1-1 | TRBV28 | TGTGCCAGCAGTGCCCCTCGACGACAGGAAGCTTTCTTT | CASSAPRRQEAFF
NA | NA | TRBJ2-1 | TRBV28 | TGTGCCAGCAGTTTATCTTCCGGTGTTCGAAAGAATGAGCAGTTCTTC | CASSLSSGVRKNEQFF
NA | NA | TRBJ1-5 | TRBV19 | TGTGCCAGTAGTATAGGACAGTCCAATCAGCCCCAGCATTTT | CASSIGQSNQPQHF
NA | TRBD2 | TRBJ2-5 | TRBV28 | TGTGCCAGCAGTTCACACCCCGGGAGGGGAATCCAAGAGACCCAGTACTTC | CASSSHPGRGIQETQYF
NA | NA | TRBJ2-1 | TRBV7-8 | TGTGCCAGCAGCTTAGCCGGGGAAAACTCCTACAATGAGCAGTTCTTC | CASSLAGENSYNEQFF
NA | NA | TRBJ1-1 | TRBV14 | TGTGCCAGCAGCCAAAATATGAACACTGAAGCTTTCTTT | CASSQNMNTEAFF
NA | NA | TRBJ1-1 | TRBV9 | TGTGCCAGCAGCGTAGATGGCGGAACGGGCACTGAAGCTTTCTTT | CASSVDGGTGTEAFF
NA | TRBD1 | TRBJ1-4 | TRBV28 | TGTGCCAGCAGACAGGGGGGCGAAAAACTGTTTTTT | CASRQGGEKLFF
once | TRBD1 | TRBJ2-7 | TRBV5-8 | TGTGCCAGCAGCCCCGGACAGGGCCTACCCTACGAGCAGTACTTC | CASSPGQGLPYEQYF
NA | NA | TRBJ2-1 | TRBV4-1 | TGCGCCAGCAGCCAAGGTCTCAGGTCTGAGGAGCAGTTCTTC | CASSQGLRSEEQFF
NA | NA | TRBJ2-1 | TRBV28 | TGTGCCAGCAGTTTCCCCCCGCCCGGTGGGGGGTGGGGCCTAAACCCTGAGCAGTTCTTC | CASSFPPPGGGWGLNPEQFF
NA | NA | TRBJ2-3 | TRBV5-4 | TGTGCCAGCAGCTTGGACTTAGATACGCAGTATTTT | CASSLDLDTQYF
NA | TRBD2 | TRBJ2-2 | TRBV19 | TGTGCCAGTAGTTTCCTACTAGCGGGAGCCGCCGGGGAGCTGTTTTTT | CASSFLLAGAAGELFF
NA | TRBD1 | TRBJ2-1 | TRBV19 | TGTGCCAGTAGTATCGGACAGGGGGATGGTTACAATGAGCAGTTCTTC | CASSIGQGDGYNEQFF
few | TRBD1 | TRBJ1-2 | TRBV2 | TGTGCCAGCAGTGAACACGGGACAGCATTGGTCTACACCTTC | CASSEHGTALVYTF
NA | NA | TRBJ1-2 | TRBV2 | TGTGCCAGCCCAGATGGCTACACCTTC | CASPDGYTF
NA | TRBD2 | TRBJ2-1 | TRBV7-3 | TGTGCCAGCAGCTCGGGGGGGGCGTACAATGAGCAGTTCTTC | CASSSGGAYNEQFF
NA | NA | TRBJ2-7 | TRBV30 | TGTGCCTGGCACCCCGCCGACAGATCCTACCACGAGCAGTACTTC | CAWHPADRSYHEQYF
NA | NA | TRBJ1-5 | TRBV11-2 | TGTGCCAGCAGCCGCGGGGGCTCGTATAGCAATCAGCCCCAGCATTTT | CASSRGGSYSNQPQHF
NA | TRBD2 | TRBJ2-1 | TRBV6-6 | TGTGCCAGCAGTTCTGGACTAGCCACAAACAATGAGCAGTTCTTC | CASSSGLATNNEQFF
NA | NA | TRBJ2-1 | TRBV5-1 | TGCGCCAGCACCCTTAGCGGCTACAATGAGCAGTTCTTC | CASTLSGYNEQFF
NA | TRBD2 | TRBJ2-3 | TRBV10-3 | TGTGCCATCAAGGGTAGCGGGAGAGGTACTAGCACAGATACGCAGTATTTT | CAIKGSGRGTSTDTQYF
NA | NA | TRBJ2-7 | TRBV5-5 | TGTGCCAGCAGCTTCCAAGCAATCTACGAGCAGTACTTC | CASSFQAIYEQYF
NA | TRBD1 | TRBJ1-2 | TRBV5-1 | TGCGCCAGCAGCAAAGACAGGGCGGGGGGCTATGGCTACACCTTC | CASSKDRAGGYGYTF
NA | TRBD1 | TRBJ1-1 | TRBV13 | TGTGCCAGCAGCGCTTGGGGACAGGCCTCGGAAGCTTTCTTT | CASSAWGQASEAFF